Below, one T cell receptor (beta chain) is given with its context. This entry is derived from a study of blood T cell repertoires in COVID-19. Across the study: Sample material is recorded as cDNA or gDNA derived from T cells, B-cell-depleted T cells, or PBMCs.

As handled by the study authors: Estimation of nucleated cell counts was performed using reference gene primer amplification. Here immunoSEQ multiplex PCR was the method, and the copy in TCRdb shows in-frame clones only, minus some. The V and J calls and the clone size are those of that table, but D and trimming were determined from the DNA. The sample comprises roughly 180,000 clones, approximately 90% of which are singletons, and 3.5% to 5% rests with the top ten. Germline lookup yields CDR1 SGHNT and CDR2 YYREEE (reference sequence). Trimming pared 4 bases from V and 10 bases from J, leaving 15 bases between. The length of the CDR3 is 13 residues.

The sequenced material came from peripheral blood. The genes are TRBV5-4 and TRBJ2-1; D gene unclear. This sequence was found in a woman aged 30 to 39 with acute or convalescent COVID-19. The CDR3 sequence: CASSPIGADEQFF. In nucleotides, the CDR3 is TGTGCCAGCAGCCCCATCGGAGCAGACGAGCAGTTCTTC.